Listed below are T cell receptor beta chains from one sample, sequenced in a study of CD8+ T cells in alopecia areata. Sequencing was performed with immunoSEQ multiplex PCR; in TCRdb, only in-frame clones are kept and a portion is missing. The sample yields over 150,000 clones, less than 70% seen once. The sequencing here drew on CD8+ T cells sorted from blood, taken at week 24, from a patient treated with tofacitinib. These receptors were obtained from a human donor with alopecia areata. Both conserved end residues are part of each CDR3. Fields, in order: D gene, V gene, clone size, CDR3 length, CDR3 protein. The D gene is left open where the match is weak. Rows may omit the clone size; those that give it use once, few, many or a size class.

d_call: NA
v_call: TRBV27
clone_size: NA
cdr3_length: 12
cdr3_aa: CASNTGGNEQFF

d_call: NA
v_call: TRBV7-3
clone_size: few
cdr3_length: 14
cdr3_aa: CASTLGPSTDTQYF

d_call: NA
v_call: TRBV9
clone_size: NA
cdr3_length: 17
cdr3_aa: CASSRYDTEYSNQPQHF

d_call: NA
v_call: TRBV29-1
clone_size: NA
cdr3_length: 11
cdr3_aa: CSVPQKNTIYF

d_call: NA
v_call: TRBV27
clone_size: few
cdr3_length: 15
cdr3_aa: CASSLPRQGLWEQYF

d_call: NA
v_call: TRBV6-6
clone_size: few
cdr3_length: 16
cdr3_aa: CASSVKGAGGLNGYTF

d_call: TRBD1
v_call: TRBV19
clone_size: NA
cdr3_length: 18
cdr3_aa: CASSIDRQGASGANVLTF

d_call: TRBD1
v_call: TRBV6-6
clone_size: NA
cdr3_length: 16
cdr3_aa: CASRLPGQGKDGELFF

d_call: NA
v_call: TRBV7-9
clone_size: NA
cdr3_length: 14
cdr3_aa: CASSPIATIYEQYF

d_call: NA
v_call: TRBV2
clone_size: few
cdr3_length: 11
cdr3_aa: CASSERYEQYF

d_call: NA
v_call: TRBV19
clone_size: NA
cdr3_length: 15
cdr3_aa: CASSISGGSYNEQFF

d_call: TRBD1
v_call: TRBV28
clone_size: once
cdr3_length: 16
cdr3_aa: CASSSRRDRGRNEQFF

d_call: NA
v_call: TRBV4-3
clone_size: NA
cdr3_length: 15
cdr3_aa: CASSQDRDGRYEQYF

d_call: TRBD1
v_call: TRBV28
clone_size: few
cdr3_length: 13
cdr3_aa: CASSPGQSYEQYF

d_call: NA
v_call: TRBV19
clone_size: NA
cdr3_length: 15
cdr3_aa: CASSRVTEQFYGYTF

d_call: NA
v_call: TRBV28
clone_size: few
cdr3_length: 15
cdr3_aa: CASSLSVESYSPLHF

d_call: TRBD2
v_call: TRBV10-2
clone_size: few
cdr3_length: 14
cdr3_aa: CASSDSGDTDTQYF